This T cell receptor (beta chain) was sequenced for a study of CD8+ T cells in alopecia areata. General observations from the study: Clonality in lesional scalp, especially alopecia totalis/universalis, exceeded that of normal scalp.

Reverse transcription of extracted RNA yielded cDNA, which provided the sequencing template. Sequencing used immunoSEQ multiplex PCR; TCRdb keeps in-frame clones, though not all of them. The table shows approximately 150,000 clones, with roughly 50% occurring only once. A remark on this clone: The antigen is not known.

The CDR3 extends over 15 amino acids. Germline values: CDR1 SGHRS, CDR2 YFSETQ. The V gene end was trimmed by 1 base and the J gene end by 0 bases; junction bases not matched to a gene: 3. Punch biopsies of lesional scalp, plus peripheral blood, were taken from alopecia areata patients. This sequence was found in a human donor with alopecia areata. The sample was CD4+ T cells sorted from blood. The rearrangement uses TRBV5-1 and TRBJ2-7, with 8 bases aligning to TRBD1. This chain's CDR3 is CASSLLTGDSYEQYF. As DNA, the CDR3 is TGCGCCAGCAGCTTGTTGACAGGGGACTCCTACGAGCAGTACTTC.